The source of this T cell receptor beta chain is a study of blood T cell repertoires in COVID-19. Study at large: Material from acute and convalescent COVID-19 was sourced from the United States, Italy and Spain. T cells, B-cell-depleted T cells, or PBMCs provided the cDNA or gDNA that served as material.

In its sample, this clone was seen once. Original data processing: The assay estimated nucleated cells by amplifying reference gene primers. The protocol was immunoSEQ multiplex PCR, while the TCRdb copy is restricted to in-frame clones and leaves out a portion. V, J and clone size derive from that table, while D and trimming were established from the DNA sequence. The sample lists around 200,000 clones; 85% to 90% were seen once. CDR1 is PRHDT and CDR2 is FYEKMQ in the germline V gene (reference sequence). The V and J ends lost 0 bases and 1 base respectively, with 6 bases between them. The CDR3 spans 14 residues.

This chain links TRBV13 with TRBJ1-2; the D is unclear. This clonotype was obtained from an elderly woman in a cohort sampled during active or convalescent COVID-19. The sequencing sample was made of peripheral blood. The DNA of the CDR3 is TGTGCCAGCAGCTTAGGCGGGGTTAACTATGGCTACACCTTC. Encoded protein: CASSLGGVNYGYTF.